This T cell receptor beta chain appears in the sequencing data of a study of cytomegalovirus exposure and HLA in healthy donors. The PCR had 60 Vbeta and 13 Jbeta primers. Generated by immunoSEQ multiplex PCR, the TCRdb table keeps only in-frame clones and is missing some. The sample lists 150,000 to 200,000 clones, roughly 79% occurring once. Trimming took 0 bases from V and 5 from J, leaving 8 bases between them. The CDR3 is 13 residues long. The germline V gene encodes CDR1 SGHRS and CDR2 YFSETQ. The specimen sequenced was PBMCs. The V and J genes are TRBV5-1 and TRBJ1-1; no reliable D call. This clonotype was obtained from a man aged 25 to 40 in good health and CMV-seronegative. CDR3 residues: CASSLDLSTEAFF. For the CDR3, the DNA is TGCGCCAGCAGCTTGGATCTGTCGACTGAAGCTTTCTTT.